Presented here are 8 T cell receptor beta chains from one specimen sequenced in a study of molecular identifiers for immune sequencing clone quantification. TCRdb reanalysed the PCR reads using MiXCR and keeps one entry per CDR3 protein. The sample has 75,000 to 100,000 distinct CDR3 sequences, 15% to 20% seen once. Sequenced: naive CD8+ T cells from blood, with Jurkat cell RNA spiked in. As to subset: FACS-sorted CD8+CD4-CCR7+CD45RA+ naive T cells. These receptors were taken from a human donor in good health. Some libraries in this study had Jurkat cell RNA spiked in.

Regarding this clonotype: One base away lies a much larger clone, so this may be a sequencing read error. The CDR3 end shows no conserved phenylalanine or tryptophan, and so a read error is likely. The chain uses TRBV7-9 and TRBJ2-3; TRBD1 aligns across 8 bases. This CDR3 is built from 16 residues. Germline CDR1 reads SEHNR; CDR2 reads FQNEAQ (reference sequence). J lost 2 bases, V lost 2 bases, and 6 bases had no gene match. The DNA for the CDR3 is TGTGCCAGCAGCTTACTTCCGGGACAGGCCACAGATACGCAGTATCTT. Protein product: CASSLLPGQATDTQYL.

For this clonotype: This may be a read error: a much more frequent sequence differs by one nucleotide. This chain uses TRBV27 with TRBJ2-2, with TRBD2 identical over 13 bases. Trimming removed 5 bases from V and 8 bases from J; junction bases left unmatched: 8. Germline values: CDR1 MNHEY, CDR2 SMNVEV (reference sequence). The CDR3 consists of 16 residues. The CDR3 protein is CASSLGLAGERGELFF. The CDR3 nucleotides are TGTGCCAGCAGTCTTGGACTAGCGGGAGAGCGTGGGGAGCTGTTTTTT.

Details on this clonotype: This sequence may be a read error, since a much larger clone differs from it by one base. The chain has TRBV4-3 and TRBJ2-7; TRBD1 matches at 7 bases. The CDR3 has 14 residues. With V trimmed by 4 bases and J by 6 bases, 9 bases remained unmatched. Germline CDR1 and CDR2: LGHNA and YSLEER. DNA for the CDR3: TGCGCCAGCAGCCTTAGGACAGGTATTGGCGAGCAGTACTTC. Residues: CASSLRTGIGEQYF.

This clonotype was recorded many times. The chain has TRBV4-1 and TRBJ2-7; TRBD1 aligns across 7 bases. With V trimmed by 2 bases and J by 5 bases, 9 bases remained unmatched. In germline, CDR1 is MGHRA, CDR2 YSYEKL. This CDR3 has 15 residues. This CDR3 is CASSQQAHTGDEQYF. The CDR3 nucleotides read TGCGCCAGCAGCCAACAGGCACATACAGGGGACGAGCAGTACTTC.

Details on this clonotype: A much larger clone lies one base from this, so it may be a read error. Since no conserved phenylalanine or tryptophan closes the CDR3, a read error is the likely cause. This CDR3 is CSARLASSYEQYL. The DNA for the CDR3 is TGCAGTGCTAGACTGGCGAGCTCCTACGAGCAGTACCTC. The chain carries TRBV20-1 and TRBJ2-7; D ambiguous. The CDR3 contains 13 residues. V was clipped by 2 bases and J by 0 bases, with 8 bases between them. Germline V gives CDR1 DFQATT, CDR2 SNEGSKA (reference sequence).

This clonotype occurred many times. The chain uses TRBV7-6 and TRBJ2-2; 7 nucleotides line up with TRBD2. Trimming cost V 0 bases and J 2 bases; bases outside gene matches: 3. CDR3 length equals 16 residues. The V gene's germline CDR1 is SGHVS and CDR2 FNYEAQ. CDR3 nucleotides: TGTGCCAGCAGCTTAGCTAGCGGGTCCAACACCGGGGAGCTGTTTTTT. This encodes CASSLASGSNTGELFF.

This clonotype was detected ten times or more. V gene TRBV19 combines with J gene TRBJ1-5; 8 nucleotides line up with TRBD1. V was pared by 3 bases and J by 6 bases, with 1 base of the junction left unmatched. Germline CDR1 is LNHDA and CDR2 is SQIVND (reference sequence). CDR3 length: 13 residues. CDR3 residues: CASSMQGAQPQHF. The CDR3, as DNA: TGTGCCAGTAGTATGCAGGGGGCTCAGCCCCAGCATTTT.

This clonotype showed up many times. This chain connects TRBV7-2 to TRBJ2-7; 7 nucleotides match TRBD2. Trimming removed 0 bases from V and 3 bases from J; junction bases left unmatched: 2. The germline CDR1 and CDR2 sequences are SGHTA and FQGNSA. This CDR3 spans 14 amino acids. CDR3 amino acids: CASSLAGGDYEQYF. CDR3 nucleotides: TGTGCCAGCAGCTTAGCGGGAGGGGACTACGAGCAGTACTTC.